These T cell receptor beta chains were read from a single sample in a study of cytomegalovirus exposure and HLA in healthy donors. The assay was immunoSEQ multiplex PCR, and TCRdb's table has in-frame clones only and misses some. This sample carries about 100,000 clones, around 72% of them seen once, and the ten largest clones take about 14%. The sequenced sample consisted of PBMCs. All receptors come from a woman in her forties in good health and CMV-seropositive. CDR3s include the opening cysteine and the closing phenylalanine or tryptophan.

v_gene	j_gene	CDR3aa
TRBV10-1	TRBJ2-7	CASSGQGESSYEQYF
TRBV7-3	TRBJ2-2	CASSLGGAYSTGELFF
TRBV2	TRBJ2-3	CASTTRTSGGTFTDTQYF
TRBV7-2	TRBJ2-7	CASSLNGGHSYEQYF
TRBV5-1	TRBJ1-1	CASSLRGTEAFF
TRBV30	TRBJ1-3	CAWSVGVGNTIYF
TRBV10-3	TRBJ1-5	CAISQGTNQPQHF
TRBV30	TRBJ1-1	CAWSRDRRSAFF
TRBV5-8	TRBJ2-1	CASSLGGGLSNNEQFF
TRBV30	TRBJ1-2	CAWSVRGYGYTF
TRBV11-2	TRBJ2-2	CASSLLLNTGELFF
TRBV9	TRBJ1-4	CASSGGGDEKLFF
TRBV7-3	TRBJ2-5	CASSLGGLAAQETQYF
TRBV10-3	TRBJ1-1	CAIRTTGDNTEAFF
TRBV6-5	TRBJ1-1	CASSRGIPMNTEAFF
TRBV6-7	TRBJ2-1	CASERYPQFEQFF
TRBV14	TRBJ1-6	CASSLGQGYNSPLHF
TRBV6-1	TRBJ2-3	CASSGFRGEADTQYF